The 21 T cell receptor beta chains reported below all come from one sample, sequenced in a study of cytomegalovirus exposure and HLA in healthy donors. Amplification used 60 Vbeta primers and 13 Jbeta primers. The protocol was immunoSEQ multiplex PCR, while the TCRdb copy is restricted to in-frame clones and leaves out a portion. The sample data list 100,000 to 150,000 clones. The sample comprised PBMCs. These receptors were obtained from a man aged 18 to 30 in good health and CMV-seronegative.

V usage is TRBV4-1 and J usage is TRBJ2-5; 7 bases are shared with TRBD2. The J segment lost 4 bases and the V segment lost 0 bases, leaving 5 bases of the junction unmatched. Germline V lookup: CDR1 MGHRA, CDR2 YSYEKL. The CDR3 sequence is 15 residues long. The CDR3 DNA reads TGCGCCAGCAGCCAAGATCGGGGGGAGGTAGAGACCCAGTACTTC. As protein: CASSQDRGEVETQYF.

The gene calls are TRBV5-1 and TRBJ2-3, with 7 bases that match TRBD1. The CDR3 spans 16 residues. The germline gives CDR1 SGHRS, CDR2 YFSETQ. J lost 5 bases, V lost 1 base, and 10 bases had no gene match. The CDR3 DNA reads as TGCGCCAGCAGCTTGTCCATGACAGGGATGAAAGATACGCAGTATTTT. Its translation: CASSLSMTGMKDTQYF.

The V call is TRBV4-2, the J call TRBJ1-5; no definite D call. V lost 3 bases and J 6 bases, leaving 18 bases between the germline ends. CDR1 LGHNA and CDR2 YNFKEQ come from the germline V gene. There are 16 residues in the CDR3. The CDR3 loop reads CASSQSSGEGSQPQHF. CDR3 DNA sequence: TGTGCCAGCAGCCAGTCCTCTGGTGAGGGCAGTCAGCCCCAGCATTTT.

The V call is TRBV7-2, the J call TRBJ2-3; 7 nucleotides align to TRBD2. Germline V CDR1 and CDR2: SGHTA, FQGNSA. V gave up 6 bases and J gave up 3 bases; unmatched junction bases: 9. CDR3 length equals 15 residues. This CDR3 is CASRKAGGSTDTQYF. In DNA, the CDR3 is TGTGCCAGCAGGAAGGCGGGCGGGAGTACAGATACGCAGTATTTT.

CDR3 region: CASSSGQGARSTEAFF. The CDR3 DNA follows: TGTGCCAGCAGCTCCGGACAGGGGGCGCGGAGCACTGAAGCTTTCTTT. J is TRBJ1-1 and V is TRBV5-4; TRBD1 matches at 11 bases. V was pared by 3 bases and J by 4 bases, with 8 bases of the junction left unmatched. The CDR3 consists of 16 residues. Germline CDR1 SGHNT, CDR2 YYREEE (reference sequence).

This chain uses TRBV5-4 with TRBJ2-7; D may be TRBD2 (6 bases). The germline gives CDR1 SGHNT, CDR2 YYREEE (reference sequence). The CDR3 consists of 15 residues. Trimming took 6 bases from V and 0 from J, leaving 16 bases between them. DNA for the CDR3: TGTGCCAGCACCCCCCCGGGGGAACGCTCCTACGAGCAGTACTTC. Its protein product is CASTPPGERSYEQYF.

The chain joins TRBV7-9 to TRBJ1-3, with D perhaps TRBD1 (5 bases). This CDR3 has 14 amino acids. The germline V and J ends were trimmed by 5 bases and 2 bases, with 10 bases remaining between them. CDR1 SEHNR and CDR2 FQNEAQ come from the germline V gene (reference sequence). The CDR3 sequence: CASSLGEPGNTIYF. CDR3 coding DNA: TGTGCCAGCAGCCTAGGGGAGCCTGGAAACACCATATATTTT. The full variable domain, with the rest looked up from reference TRBV7-9 and TRBJ1-3, is DTGVSQNPRHKITKRGQNVTFRCDPISEHNRLYWYRQTLGQGPEFLTYFQNEAQLEKSRLLSDRFSAERPKGSFSTLEIQRTEQGDSAMYLCASSLGEPGNTIYFGEGSWLTVV.

V usage is TRBV14 and J usage is TRBJ1-1; tentatively, D is TRBD1 (6 bases). This CDR3 has 15 residues. With 2 bases removed from V and 1 base from J, the gap between germline ends came to 11 bases. Germline CDR1 reads SGHDN; CDR2 reads FVKESK. This CDR3 reads CASSQLRGKNTEAFF. Here the CDR3 DNA reads TGTGCCAGCAGCCAACTCAGGGGAAAGAACACTGAAGCTTTCTTT.

The chain couples TRBV4-1 to TRBJ1-5; unclear D gene. Germline CDR1 is MGHRA and CDR2 is YSYEKL. CDR3 length: 15 amino acids. V was cut by 0 bases and J by 2 bases, with 8 bases left in between. CDR3 loop: CASSQDSGGNQPQHF. In nucleotides, the CDR3 is TGCGCCAGCAGCCAAGATTCGGGAGGCAATCAGCCCCAGCATTTT.

This rearrangement joins TRBV19 to TRBJ2-1; the D is unclear. CDR3 length equals 12 residues. Trimming cost V 3 bases and J 9 bases, with 9 bases left between them. Germline V gene sequence: CDR1 LNHDA, CDR2 SQIVND (reference sequence). CDR3 sequence: CASSMASREQFF. The DNA for the CDR3 is TGTGCCAGTAGTATGGCTAGTCGTGAGCAGTTCTTC.

The J gene is TRBJ2-1, the V gene TRBV30; no clear D. Per germline, CDR1 GTSNPN and CDR2 SVGIG (reference sequence). The CDR3 is 14 amino acids. V was cut by 5 bases and J by 5 bases, with 16 bases left in between. In nucleotides, the CDR3 is TGTGCCTGGGCCTCGCAGGTCACCGACAATGAGCAGTTCTTC. The encoded protein is CAWASQVTDNEQFF.

This chain connects TRBV5-6 to TRBJ2-7; 10 bases line up with TRBD1. CDR1 SGHDT and CDR2 YYEEEE come from the germline V gene. The CDR3 length is 16 residues. V lost 4 bases to trimming and J lost 4 bases; unmatched junction nucleotides: 11. The CDR3, as DNA: TGTGCCAGCAGCCCTAAACCGGGACAGGGGAGATACGAGCAGTACTTC. Protein sequence: CASSPKPGQGRYEQYF.

V usage is TRBV30 and J usage is TRBJ1-1; D gene uncertain. Trimming removed 2 bases at V and 8 bases at J, with 12 bases between. From germline, CDR1 is GTSNPN and CDR2 SVGIG (reference sequence). This CDR3 region has 12 residues. CDR3 coding DNA: TGTGCCTGGAGTCCTACCAGAGGGGAAGCTTTCTTT. Translated, it gives CAWSPTRGEAFF.

A word on this clone: Germline is not matched at one junction end, which may reflect a read error. V and J are TRBV10-3 and TRBJ2-2, with 10 nucleotides matching TRBD1. Looked up from germline, CDR1 is ENHRY and CDR2 is SYGVKD. The CDR3 has 14 amino acids. This CDR3 reads CAISGTGGHRGAVF. For the CDR3, the DNA is TGTGCCATCAGTGGGACAGGGGGACACCGGGGAGCTGTTTTT.

The chain carries TRBV6-5 and TRBJ1-1; D is perhaps TRBD1 (5 bases). The CDR3 totals 14 residues. Trimming left V 8 bases short and J 5 bases short, with 18 bases between. Germline CDR1 and CDR2: MNHEY and SVGAGI. Here the CDR3 DNA reads TGTGCCAGCGGCCCGCGAGCTGGGGGGACTGAAGCTTTCTTT. It encodes CASGPRAGGTEAFF.

The chain recombines TRBV6-5 with TRBJ2-5; TRBD1 is a possible D gene (6 bases). Germline V lookup: CDR1 MNHEY, CDR2 SVGAGI. V was cut by 6 bases and J by 0 bases, with 11 bases left in between. This CDR3 is 14 amino acids long. The CDR3 loop reads CASRVDRDQETQYF. The CDR3 region has the DNA TGTGCCAGCAGGGTGGACAGAGACCAAGAGACCCAGTACTTC.

The chain is built from TRBV19 and TRBJ1-3, with 7 nucleotides matching TRBD1. J was trimmed by 0 bases and V by 3 bases; bases with no gene match: 5. The CDR3 length is 16 residues. Looked up from germline, CDR1 is LNHDA and CDR2 is SQIVND (reference sequence). The CDR3 bases are TGTGCCAGTAGTATTGAGGGACAGTACTCTGGAAACACCATATATTTT. Translated: CASSIEGQYSGNTIYF.

This chain links TRBV9 with TRBJ1-2; maybe TRBD1 (6 bases). Per the germline V gene, CDR1 is SGDLS and CDR2 is YYNGEE. This CDR3 spans 16 amino acids. Trimming cost V 0 bases and J 8 bases, with 20 bases left between them. CDR3 amino acids: CASSVVEGVYEGGYTF. In DNA, the CDR3 is TGTGCCAGCAGCGTAGTCGAGGGGGTCTATGAGGGCGGCTACACCTTC.

The chain is built from TRBV15 and TRBJ1-2; D gene unclear. This CDR3 is 16 amino acids long. Germline V gene data show CDR1 as LNHNV and CDR2 as YYDKDF (reference sequence). The germline V and J ends were trimmed by 0 bases and 2 bases, with 13 bases remaining between them. The DNA for the CDR3 is TGTGCCACCAGCAGAGATGGCGGCTATACCAACTATGGCTACACCTTC. This encodes CATSRDGGYTNYGYTF. Combining the CDR3 with reference TRBV15 and TRBJ1-2 gives the whole variable domain DAMVIQNPRYQVTQFGKPVTLSCSQTLNHNVMYWYQQKSSQAPKLLFHYYDKDFNNEADTPDNFQSRRPNTSFCFLDIRSPGLGDTAMYLCATSRDGGYTNYGYTFGSGTRLTVV.

The chain recombines TRBV9 with TRBJ1-4; 7 nucleotides align to TRBD1. Losses at the gene ends were 3 bases for V and 8 bases for J; bases not matched to a gene: 4. Per the germline V gene, CDR1 is SGDLS and CDR2 is YYNGEE. This CDR3 spans 13 amino acids. The CDR3 spells CASSAGTVEKLFF. Here the CDR3 DNA reads TGTGCCAGCAGCGCGGGGACAGTGGAAAAACTGTTTTTT.

The V gene is TRBV30, the J gene TRBJ2-1; TRBD1 matches 7 bases. The CDR3 extends over 13 amino acids. V gave up 0 bases and J gave up 15 bases; unmatched junction bases: 11. Germline assignment: CDR1 GTSNPN and CDR2 SVGIG (reference sequence). The CDR3 nucleotides are TGTGCCTGGAGTGTGAACAGGGGTGCATCGACGTTCTTC. It codes for CAWSVNRGASTFF.